The T cell receptor (beta chain) described here comes from a study of beta chain features in type 1 diabetes. The study, taken as a whole, reports: When VDJ junctions were examined, type 1 diabetes patients showed fewer insertions and more deletions. Naive, central memory and Treg TCRB repertoires seemed to resemble each other more closely in patients than they did in healthy donors. TCRB CDR3s were moderately but significantly shorter in Type 1 diabetes patients in all four CD4+ subsets.

As concerns this clone: Its antigen is undetermined.

TCRB transcripts that were expressed got sequenced, as all of the isolated RNA had been reverse transcribed. Repertoires were generated with immunoSEQ multiplex PCR, while TCRdb's copy carries only in-frame clones and drops some. Found here are under 800,000 clones, about a sixth of them singletons; the top ten hold 0.093%. About 116 mL of blood, on average, came from one heparinised draw per donor. This CDR3 comprises 12 residues. The V gene's germline CDR1 is MNHNS and CDR2 SASEGT. V lost 6 bases, J lost 7 bases, and 13 bases lay in between. Sequenced: naive CD4+ T cells from blood. The chain links TRBV6-1 to TRBJ2-7, with no clear D. This TCR derives from a man between 18 and 35 years old in good health. CDR3 protein: CASRPSTPEQYF. The CDR3 region has the DNA TGTGCCAGCAGACCCTCGACACCAGAGCAGTACTTC.